This T cell receptor beta chain was identified in a study of early T cells in non-severe SARS-CoV-2 infection. Findings and limits, study-wide: The study's VDJdb matching favored anti-spike CD8 responses and missed private and CD4 specificities.

Individual cDNA molecules were tagged with unique molecular identifiers, the study reported. One entry per CDR3 protein, called by TCRdb with MiXCR from the 5' RACE reads. The sample includes some 120,000 distinct CDR3 sequences, just under 15% seen only once; the top ten take 21%. This CDR3 has 13 residues. V gave up 2 bases and J gave up 3 bases, with 8 bases separating them. The germline CDR1 and CDR2 sequences are MNHEY and SVGEGT. Worth noting for this clonotype: No antigen is known for it.

The clonotype comes from an adult who was a healthcare worker with PCR-confirmed SARS-CoV-2 infection or an uninfected control (not recorded which). The sample taken for sequencing was whole blood. The chain has TRBV6-2 or TRBV6-3 and TRBJ2-7; D ambiguous. CDR3 sequence reads: CASSYKILYEQYF. CDR3 DNA sequence: TGTGCCAGCAGTTACAAGATACTCTACGAGCAGTACTTC.